The 30 T cell receptor beta chains below were found in one sample sequenced in a study of T-cell reconstitution after alpha-beta-depleted transplantation in children. Unique molecular identifiers were incorporated during preparation of the TCRbeta library. A single record per CDR3 protein comes from TCRdb applying MiXCR to the PCR reads. The sample carries approximately 70,000 distinct CDR3 sequences, roughly 5.2% recorded once. The sample consisted of PBMCs, mostly from graft donor cells, taken 180 days after TCRalphabeta/CD19-depleted stem cell transplant. These receptors were obtained from a boy less than two years old who had a stem cell transplant for acute myeloid leukemia, so the T cells may come from the graft donor.

In this sample, this clonotype turned up many times. J is TRBJ2-5 and V is TRBV11-2; 11 nucleotides agree with TRBD2. The CDR3 is 16 residues long. J gave up 5 bases and V 3 bases, and 8 bases lay outside the gene matches. Per the germline V gene, CDR1 is SGHAT and CDR2 is FQNNGV. The CDR3 DNA reads as TGTGCCAGCAGCTTCGGAATACTAGCGGGGGAGGAGACCCAGTACTTC. The encoded protein is CASSFGILAGEETQYF.

This clonotype came up many times. The V gene is TRBV4-3, the J gene TRBJ2-3; D is ambiguous. This CDR3 is 16 amino acids long. CDR1 LGHNA and CDR2 YSLEER come from the germline V gene. The V end was cut by 2 bases, the J end by 4 bases, with 16 bases between. The CDR3 DNA reads as TGCGCCAGCAGCCAAAACCCCGAACCGGGTCCAGATACGCAGTATTTT. It encodes CASSQNPEPGPDTQYF.

At least ten counts were recorded for this clonotype. The chain couples TRBV12-3 or TRBV12-4 to TRBJ2-2; 7 bases are shared with TRBD1. The junction had 3 bases not matched to a gene; V was cut back by 1 base and J by 7 bases. The CDR3 runs to 14 residues. CDR3 amino acids: CASSLEQGYGELFF. The CDR3 coding sequence is TGTGCCAGCAGTTTAGAACAGGGGTACGGGGAGCTGTTTTTT.

The sample holds many counts of this clonotype. The rearrangement uses TRBV6-5 and TRBJ1-6; tentative D call: TRBD1 (5 bases). The CDR3 spans 17 residues. With 5 bases removed from V and 9 bases from J, the gap between germline ends came to 23 bases. CDR1 and CDR2 (germline): MNHEY, SVGAGI. CDR3 amino acids: CASSLLERDSEGSPLHF. Written as DNA, the CDR3 is TGTGCCAGCAGTCTCTTAGAAAGGGACTCCGAAGGTTCACCCCTCCACTTT.

As for this clonotype: Germline and junction disagree at one end, which may indicate a read error. The chain carries TRBV6-5 and TRBJ1-6, with a tentative D call TRBD1 (6 bases). In germline, CDR1 is MNHEY, CDR2 SVGAGI. The CDR3 spans 15 residues. CDR3 in amino acids: CASSYAGGGHSPHHF. As DNA, the CDR3 is TGTGCCAGCAGTTACGCTGGGGGGGGCCATTCACCCCACCACTTT.

This clonotype appeared many times. The chain couples TRBV12-3 or TRBV12-4 to TRBJ2-5; D may be TRBD1 (6 bases). The CDR3 is 14 amino acids. The V end lost 5 bases, the J end lost 0 bases, and 10 bases lay between the germline ends. CDR3 sequence (DNA): TGTGCCAGCAGTGACAGGACGTACCAAGAGACCCAGTACTTC. It specifies CASSDRTYQETQYF.

There are many counts of this clonotype. The chain joins TRBV7-3 to TRBJ2-3, with no clear D. The CDR3 contains 13 residues. CDR1 and CDR2 (germline): SGHTA, FQGTGA. V was clipped by 0 bases and J by 5 bases, with 6 bases between them. CDR3 DNA sequence: TGTGCCAGCAGCTTAACGATAGGAGATACGCAGTATTTT. Translation gives CASSLTIGDTQYF.

This clonotype was observed many times. The V and J genes are TRBV7-3 and TRBJ2-3; D gene ambiguous. The germline V gene has CDR1 SGHTA and CDR2 FQGTGA. This CDR3 spans 14 amino acids. V was pared by 5 bases and J by 0 bases, with 9 bases between. The CDR3 nucleotides read TGTGCCAGCAGCCCGCAGGTTAGCACAGATACGCAGTATTTT. Amino acid sequence: CASSPQVSTDTQYF.

This clonotype was observed at least ten times. This chain joins TRBV5-1 and TRBJ2-1, with TRBD1 matching 9 bases. The CDR3 is 16 amino acids. The V segment lost 0 bases and the J segment 7 bases; nucleotides outside the gene matches: 8. Germline CDR1 and CDR2: SGHRS and YFSETQ. CDR3 sequence reads: CASSLARGQGENEQFF. Written as DNA, the CDR3 is TGCGCCAGCAGCTTGGCAAGGGGACAGGGTGAGAATGAGCAGTTCTTC.

This clonotype has a count of ten or more. This chain joins TRBV7-2 and TRBJ1-1, with 10 bases lining up with TRBD1. V dropped 5 bases and J dropped 3; count of bases not matched to a gene: 6. CDR1 and CDR2 (germline): SGHTA, FQGNSA. The CDR3 runs 15 residues. CDR3 nucleotides: TGTGCCAGCAGCCTACGGGACAGGGGACACACTGAAGCTTTCTTT. As protein: CASSLRDRGHTEAFF.

Ten or more counts support this clonotype. This rearrangement joins TRBV20-1 to TRBJ2-5; D perhaps matches TRBD1 (6 bases). From germline, CDR1 is DFQATT and CDR2 SNEGSKA (reference sequence). V lost 5 bases to trimming and J lost 5 bases, with 15 bases between them. This CDR3 has 13 residues. For the CDR3, the DNA is TGCAGTGCTCAAGCACAGGGACGGGAGACCCAGTACTTC. It is translated as CSAQAQGRETQYF.

This clonotype was seen ten or more times. The chain is built from TRBV20-1 and TRBJ2-3; no clear D. Germline CDR1 DFQATT, CDR2 SNEGSKA (reference sequence). V lost 0 bases and J lost 4, with 2 bases in between. The CDR3 spans 11 residues. The CDR3 DNA reads as TGCAGTGCTAGAGAGCCAGATACGCAGTATTTT. Translation: CSAREPDTQYF.

This clonotype was detected many times. This chain links TRBV11-2 with TRBJ2-3, with D possibly called TRBD1 or TRBD2 (5 bases each). CDR3 size: 15 residues. V shed 3 bases and J shed 2 bases, with 12 bases lying between them. Germline values: CDR1 SGHAT, CDR2 FQNNGV. This CDR3 reads CASSFSGLDTDTQYF. The CDR3 DNA reads as TGTGCCAGCAGCTTTTCGGGGCTTGACACAGATACGCAGTATTTT. The full variable domain, completed using reference TRBV11-2 and TRBJ2-3, is EAGVAQSPRYKIIEKRQSVAFWCNPISGHATLYWYQQILGQGPKLLIQFQNNGVVDDSQLPKDRFSAERLKGVDSTLKIQPAKLEDSAVYLCASSFSGLDTDTQYFGPGTRLTVL.

This clonotype was seen ten or more times. This sequence joins TRBV10-2 and TRBJ2-3; 8 bases map to TRBD1. Germline values: CDR1 WSHSY, CDR2 SAAADI. The CDR3 consists of 14 residues. V shed 7 bases, J shed 2 bases, and the junction held 5 bases outside the gene matches. The CDR3 sequence is CASKRQGFTDTQYF. DNA of the CDR3: TGCGCCAGCAAGAGACAGGGGTTCACAGATACGCAGTATTTT.

Many counts were recorded for this clonotype. CDR3 loop: CASSQEPGQGLIQPQHF. CDR3 in DNA: TGCGCCAGCAGCCAAGAACCGGGACAGGGTTTGATTCAGCCCCAGCATTTT. The chain links TRBV4-1 to TRBJ1-5; 9 bases fit TRBD1. The junction had 9 bases not matched to a gene; V was cut back by 0 bases and J by 6 bases. CDR3 length: 17 amino acids. The V gene's germline CDR1 is MGHRA and CDR2 YSYEKL.

This clonotype was counted at least ten times. The V and J genes are TRBV7-3 and TRBJ2-5, with TRBD2 identical over 8 bases. The germline V gene encodes CDR1 SGHTA and CDR2 FQGTGA. The CDR3 contains 15 residues. The V segment lost 5 bases and the J segment 1 base; nucleotides outside the gene matches: 6. In nucleotides, the CDR3 is TGTGCCAGCAGCCTCCTAGCGGGCCCCCAAGAGACCCAGTACTTC. Translating it yields CASSLLAGPQETQYF.

This clonotype came up many times. CDR3 amino acids: CASSLFRGWGYTF. CDR3 in DNA: TGTGCCAGCAGTTTATTCAGGGGTTGGGGCTACACCTTC. The gene calls are TRBV27 and TRBJ1-2; D is perhaps TRBD1 (6 bases). This CDR3 has 13 amino acids. V lost 1 base and J lost 8, with 11 bases in between. CDR1 is MNHEY and CDR2 is SMNVEV in the germline V gene (reference sequence).

Ten or more counts support this clonotype. The genes are TRBV18 and TRBJ1-1; D not certain. This CDR3 is 14 amino acids long. In germline, CDR1 is KGHSH, CDR2 LQKENI. V was pared by 3 bases and J by 9 bases, with 17 bases between. The CDR3 DNA reads as TGTGCCAGCTCACCGGCGGGGTCTGCGTCCCAAGCTTTCTTT. Translating gives CASSPAGSASQAFF.

For this clonotype: This may be a read error, as it is one base from a much larger clone. The chain carries TRBV3-1 and TRBJ2-1; 10 nucleotides line up with TRBD2. Per germline, CDR1 LGHDT and CDR2 YNNKEL (reference sequence). The CDR3 covers 18 residues. The DNA for the CDR3 is TGTGCCATCAGCCCGTTAGCGGGGGGCCCGAGCTCCTACAATGAGCAGTTCTTC. Protein product: CAISPLAGGPSSYNEQFF.

This clonotype occurred many times. The chain joins TRBV29-1 to TRBJ2-2, with 9 bases fitting TRBD1. After removal of 4 bases from V and 5 bases from J, the junction contained 5 bases not matched to a gene. In germline, CDR1 is SQVTM, CDR2 ANQGSEA. The CDR3 runs 14 residues. CDR3: CSVVDRGGTGELFF. Written as DNA, the CDR3 is TGCAGCGTTGTGGACAGGGGTGGTACCGGGGAGCTGTTTTTT.

This clonotype was seen at least ten times. The chain uses TRBV5-1 and TRBJ2-6; D remains ambiguous. The V and J ends lost 4 bases and 0 bases respectively, with 8 bases between them. The CDR3 spans 15 residues. Looked up from germline, CDR1 is SGHRS and CDR2 is YFSETQ. The CDR3 sequence: CASSRYFSGANVLTF. For the CDR3, the DNA is TGCGCCAGCAGCCGTTATTTCTCTGGGGCCAACGTCCTGACTTTC.

This clonotype was recorded at least ten times. The chain uses TRBV12-3 or TRBV12-4 and TRBJ1-6; no reliable D call. This CDR3 region has 15 residues. V dropped 10 bases and J dropped 6 bases, with 19 bases sitting between them. The DNA for the CDR3 is TGTGCCACCACCCTCAAGGGCAGTTTTAATTCACCCCTCCACTTT. It codes for CATTLKGSFNSPLHF.

In this sample, this clonotype turned up many times. The chain combines TRBV6-5 with TRBJ2-7; no firm D call. Germline values: CDR1 MNHEY, CDR2 SVGAGI. V lost 5 bases, J lost 5 bases, and 10 bases lay in between. CDR3 length equals 12 residues. CDR3 coding DNA: TGTGCCAGCAGTACCCCCGGGCACGAGCAGTACTTC. Translated, it gives CASSTPGHEQYF.

V gene TRBV28 combines with J gene TRBJ2-2; 10 bases map to TRBD2. The CDR3 has 16 amino acids. V lost 4 bases to trimming and J lost 4 bases; unmatched junction nucleotides: 6. Germline loops: CDR1 MDHEN, CDR2 SYDVKM. The CDR3 reads CASSSPGLALTGELFF. CDR3 sequence (DNA): TGTGCCAGCAGTTCTCCGGGACTAGCGCTCACCGGGGAGCTGTTTTTT.

This clonotype showed up many times. The chain recombines TRBV6-2 or TRBV6-3 with TRBJ2-1; maybe TRBD1 (6 bases). The germline CDR1 and CDR2 sequences are MNHEY and SVGEGT. The CDR3 totals 15 residues. Deletions cut 4 bases from V and 4 bases from J, with 14 bases between. In DNA, the CDR3 is TGTGCCAGCAGTTGGGATACGGGACATTACAATGAGCAGTTCTTC. Translating gives CASSWDTGHYNEQFF.

At least ten counts were recorded for this clonotype. The chain uses TRBV12-3 or TRBV12-4 and TRBJ1-2; D uncertain. V lost 5 bases to trimming and J lost 5 bases, with 6 bases between them. There are 11 residues in the CDR3. In DNA, the CDR3 is TGTGCCAGCAGTACCGGATATGGCTACACCTTC. It yields the protein CASSTGYGYTF.

This clonotype showed up many times. J is TRBJ1-1 and V is TRBV12-3 or TRBV12-4; D is unresolved. Trimming removed 3 bases from V and 11 bases from J, with 16 bases in between. The CDR3 has 13 residues. Here the CDR3 DNA reads TGTGCCAGCAGTTTCGAGGAATCCACCCGGGCTTTCTTT. It yields the protein CASSFEESTRAFF.

This clonotype was detected ten times or more. This chain links TRBV5-1 with TRBJ2-7; a weak D match, TRBD1 (6 bases). Germline lookup yields CDR1 SGHRS and CDR2 YFSETQ. This CDR3 region has 12 residues. Trimming stripped 8 bases from V and 5 bases from J, with 14 bases between. The CDR3 here is CARRTGSHEQYV. The CDR3 DNA sequence: TGCGCCAGACGAACAGGGTCTCACGAGCAGTACGTC.

Many counts were recorded for this clonotype. J is TRBJ1-3 and V is TRBV5-1; 10 bases line up with TRBD1. V shed 4 bases, J shed 6 bases, and the junction held 10 bases outside the gene matches. CDR1 is SGHRS, CDR2 YFSETQ, per germline. The CDR3 loop spans 16 amino acids. The CDR3 DNA sequence: TGCGCCAGCAGCACCCTCCCGGGACAGGGGACAAACACCATATATTTT. It encodes CASSTLPGQGTNTIYF. Looking up the rest from reference TRBV5-1 and TRBJ1-3 gives the full variable domain: KAGVTQTPRYLIKTRGQQVTLSCSPISGHRSVSWYQQTPGQGLQFLFEYFSETQRNKGNFPGRFSGRQFSNSRSEMNVSTLELGDSALYLCASSTLPGQGTNTIYFGEGSWLTVV.

This clonotype was counted ten times or more. The V and J genes are TRBV19 and TRBJ1-2, with 8 bases aligning to TRBD1. This CDR3 is built from 14 residues. V lost 8 bases and J lost 5; bases outside the gene matches: 10. The V gene's germline CDR1 is LNHDA and CDR2 SQIVND (reference sequence). The CDR3 sequence: CASGARDRLYGYTF. CDR3 coding DNA: TGTGCCAGTGGTGCTCGGGACAGGCTTTATGGCTACACCTTC.